This is a list of T cell receptor beta chains from one sample in a study of control samples from healthy donors and cancer patients. Profiling relied on immunoSEQ multiplex PCR, and the TCRdb table lists in-frame clones only, not all of them. Seen here are approximately 150,000 clones, roughly 95% observed once, and the top ten hold over 0.9%. Sequencing was done on a sample of blood. These receptors were obtained from a woman under 40 in good health. The CDR3 runs from the conserved cysteine through the conserved F or W. Fields, in order: clone size, J gene, D gene, CDR3 length, V gene, CDR3 DNA, CDR3 protein. D genes are given only for firm matches. Size is stated for part of the rows, as once, few or many counts, or as a class when the clone is expanded.

once TRBJ2-3 TRBD1 22 TRBV6-1 TGTGCCAGCAGTGAAAGAGGCTGGCGGGGACAGGGGTGGGAGTCTAGCACAGATACGCAGTATTTT CASSERGWRGQGWESSTDTQYF
. TRBJ2-5 . 12 TRBV18 TGTGCCAGCTCACCAAAACAAGAGACCCAGTACTTC CASSPKQETQYF
. TRBJ1-2 TRBD1 15 TRBV5-6 TGTGCCAGCAGCATAGGGACAGGGATGGGATATGGCTACACCTTC CASSIGTGMGYGYTF
. TRBJ1-1 . 13 TRBV9 TGTGCCAGCAGCGCGACCGGTTGGACTGAAGCTTTCTTT CASSATGWTEAFF
. TRBJ2-3 . 16 TRBV28 TGTGCCAGCAGCACACCGAGCGGACAAACCACAGATACGCAGTATTTT CASSTPSGQTTDTQYF
few TRBJ1-4 . 15 TRBV9 TGTGCCAGCAGCGGTAGTTCAGGGTTAAATGAAAAACTGTTTTTT CASSGSSGLNEKLFF
. TRBJ1-1 . 13 TRBV29-1 TGCAGCGTTGAAGTTGGAATGAACACTGAAGCTTTCTTT CSVEVGMNTEAFF
. TRBJ1-1 . 18 TRBV28 TGTGCCAGCAGTCTTCCCGGGACACCGAGGGCCTCAAACACTGAAGCTTTCTTT CASSLPGTPRASNTEAFF
. TRBJ2-7 . 13 TRBV10-2 TGCGCCAGCAGTGAGCCCACTTCCTACGAGCAGTACTTC CASSEPTSYEQYF
. TRBJ2-1 . 15 TRBV13 TGTGCCAGCAGCTTTCAAAAACATCCGGCTTGGGAGCAGTTCTTC CASSFQKHPAWEQFF
. TRBJ1-1 TRBD1 16 TRBV5-4 TGTGCCAGCAGCCCGGGACAGGGGGTTGGGGGCACTGAAGCTTTCTTT CASSPGQGVGGTEAFF
. TRBJ1-6 . 15 TRBV6-1 TGTGCCAGCAGTGAGCTCCGGGCCTATAATTCACCCCTCCACTTT CASSELRAYNSPLHF
. TRBJ1-1 . 14 TRBV12-5 TGTGCTAGTGGCCCGGTCAGGGACAACACTGAAGCTTTCTTT CASGPVRDNTEAFF
few TRBJ2-5 . 13 TRBV7-9 TGTGCCAGCAGAAGAACAGGGCCGGAGACCCAGTACTTC CASRRTGPETQYF
. TRBJ2-3 . 15 TRBV5-1 TGCGCCAGCACCGTTCAGGGGGACTCGGCAGATACGCAGTATTTT CASTVQGDSADTQYF
once TRBJ2-1 TRBD2 16 TRBV2 TGTGCCAGCAGTGGAGTACTAGCGGGATTGTACAATGAGCAGTTCTTC CASSGVLAGLYNEQFF
. TRBJ1-5 TRBD1 15 TRBV6-5 TGTGCCAGCAGTTACTCGACAGGGGGCGGACAGCCCCAGCATTTT CASSYSTGGGQPQHF
. TRBJ2-7 . 11 TRBV5-8 TGTGCCAGCAGCCCGGCTGAGGGGCAGTACTTC CASSPAEGQYF
. TRBJ1-6 . 13 TRBV6-5 TGTGCCAGCAGTTACATTGGGGATTCACCCCTCCACTTT CASSYIGDSPLHF
. TRBJ1-1 . 14 TRBV6-5 TGTGCCAGCAGGAACGCCGGGGCCGACACTGAAGCTTTCTTT CASRNAGADTEAFF
. TRBJ2-7 . 13 TRBV10-2 TGCGCCAGCAGGCTCCAAGGAGGCGGTCCGGAGTACTTC CASRLQGGGPEYF
. TRBJ2-3 TRBD2 19 TRBV30 TGTGCCTGGAAGGACCCTGGGACTAGCGGGAGTGGGAGCACAGATACGCAGTATTTT CAWKDPGTSGSGSTDTQYF
. TRBJ2-4 . 16 TRBV28 TGTGCCAGCAGTTTCGTCACAGGGCGAGACAAAAACATTCAGTACTTC CASSFVTGRDKNIQYF
. TRBJ2-1 TRBD2 16 TRBV18 TGTGCCAGCTCACCACCCACCGGCGGGGGGAACAATGAGCAGTTCTTC CASSPPTGGGNNEQFF
. TRBJ2-1 . 14 TRBV9 TGTGCCAGCAGCGATCTAGCAATCGGCAATGAGCAGTTCTTC CASSDLAIGNEQFF
. TRBJ2-1 TRBD1 15 TRBV19 TGTGCCAGTAGTATAAGTCAGGGGGTCTACAATGAGCAGTTCTTC CASSISQGVYNEQFF
once TRBJ2-1 TRBD2 20 TRBV3-1/TRBV3-2 TGTGCCAGCACACCAAATGGTGAGAGTAGCGGGAGGCGACCCTACAATGAGCAGTTCTTC CASTPNGESSGRRPYNEQFF
. TRBJ2-7 . 14 TRBV7-9 TGTGCCAGCAGCGCGGGACAGTTTTTTGGCGAGCAGTACTTC CASSAGQFFGEQYF
. TRBJ1-2 . 13 TRBV28 TGTGCCAGCAGTTTGTCGGGGACGTCTGGCTACACCTTC CASSLSGTSGYTF
. TRBJ1-6 . 14 TRBV10-2 TGCGCCAGCAGTGAGTCGCAGGGTGAATCACCCCTCCACTTT CASSESQGESPLHF
. TRBJ1-2 . 13 TRBV9 TGTGCCAGCAGCGTAGGGGGAGACTATGGCTACACCTTC CASSVGGDYGYTF
. TRBJ2-1 . 15 TRBV13 TGTGCCAGCAGCCCCGAGGGCCAATCCTACAATGAGCAGTTCTTC CASSPEGQSYNEQFF
once TRBJ2-3 . 21 TRBV23-1 TGCGCCAGCACCGCCCCAGGACAGGTCGGGGTAGCGGACTCCCACTGTTATACGCAGTATTTT CASTAPGQVGVADSHCYTQYF
. TRBJ2-4 . 16 TRBV10-3 TGTGCCATCAGTGACTCGGACAGCCGCGCCAAAAACATTCAGTACTTC CAISDSDSRAKNIQYF
. TRBJ2-7 . 16 TRBV19 TGTGCCAGTAGGAGGCCGGGACAATTGTTCTCCTACGAGCAGTACTTC CASRRPGQLFSYEQYF
. TRBJ2-4 TRBD2 16 TRBV10-1 TGCGCCAGCAGTGACCCCCTAGCGGGGGGCGAAAACATTCAGTACTTC CASSDPLAGGENIQYF